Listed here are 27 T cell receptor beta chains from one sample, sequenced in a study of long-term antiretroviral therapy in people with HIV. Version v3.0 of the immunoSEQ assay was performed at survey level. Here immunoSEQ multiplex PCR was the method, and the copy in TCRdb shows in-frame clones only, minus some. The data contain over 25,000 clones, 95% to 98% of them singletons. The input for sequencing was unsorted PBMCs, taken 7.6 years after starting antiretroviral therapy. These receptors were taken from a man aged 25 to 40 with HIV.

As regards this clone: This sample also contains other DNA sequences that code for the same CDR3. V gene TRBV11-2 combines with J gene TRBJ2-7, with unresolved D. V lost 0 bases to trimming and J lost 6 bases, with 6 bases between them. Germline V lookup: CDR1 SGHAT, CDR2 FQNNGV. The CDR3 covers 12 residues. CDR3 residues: CASSLDLSEQYF. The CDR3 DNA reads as TGTGCCAGCAGCTTAGATCTCTCCGAGCAGTACTTC.

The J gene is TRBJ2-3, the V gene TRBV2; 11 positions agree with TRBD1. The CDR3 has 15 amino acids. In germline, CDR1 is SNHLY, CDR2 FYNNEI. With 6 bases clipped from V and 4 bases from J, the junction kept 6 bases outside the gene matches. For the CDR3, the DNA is TGTGCCAGCAGCATGGGGACAGGGGGTCCAGATACGCAGTATTTT. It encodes CASSMGTGGPDTQYF.

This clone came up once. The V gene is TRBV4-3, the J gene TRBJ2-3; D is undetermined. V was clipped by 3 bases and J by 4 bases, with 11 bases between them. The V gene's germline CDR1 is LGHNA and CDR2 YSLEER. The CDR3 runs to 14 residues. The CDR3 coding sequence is TGCGCCAGCAGCCAGGCCCCCGCGTCAGATACGCAGTATTTT. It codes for CASSQAPASDTQYF.

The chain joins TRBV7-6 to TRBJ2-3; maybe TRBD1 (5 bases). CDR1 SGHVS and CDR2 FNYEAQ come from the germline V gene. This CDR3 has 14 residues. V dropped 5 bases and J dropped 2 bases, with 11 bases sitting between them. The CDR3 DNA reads TGTGCCAGCAGCCCGAGACAGATCACAGATACGCAGTATTTT. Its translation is CASSPRQITDTQYF.

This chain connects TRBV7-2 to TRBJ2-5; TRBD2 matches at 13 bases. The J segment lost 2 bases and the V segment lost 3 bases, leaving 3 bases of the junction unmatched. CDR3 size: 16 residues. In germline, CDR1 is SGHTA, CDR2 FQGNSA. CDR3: CASSFRLAGGQETQYF. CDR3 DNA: TGTGCCAGCAGCTTTAGACTAGCGGGAGGTCAAGAGACCCAGTACTTC.

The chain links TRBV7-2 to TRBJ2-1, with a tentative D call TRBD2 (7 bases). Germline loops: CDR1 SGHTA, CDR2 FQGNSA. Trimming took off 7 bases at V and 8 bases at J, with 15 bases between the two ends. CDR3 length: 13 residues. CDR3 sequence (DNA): TGTGCCAGCAAACCGGGGGGCCTGGATGAGCAGTTCTTC. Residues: CASKPGGLDEQFF.

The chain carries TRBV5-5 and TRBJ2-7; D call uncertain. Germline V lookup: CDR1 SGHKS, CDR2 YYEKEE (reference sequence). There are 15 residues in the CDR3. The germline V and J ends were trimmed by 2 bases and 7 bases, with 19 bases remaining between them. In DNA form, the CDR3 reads TGTGCCAGCAGCTTCAGGTTTTCCGGGCCACCTGAGCAGTACTTC. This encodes CASSFRFSGPPEQYF.

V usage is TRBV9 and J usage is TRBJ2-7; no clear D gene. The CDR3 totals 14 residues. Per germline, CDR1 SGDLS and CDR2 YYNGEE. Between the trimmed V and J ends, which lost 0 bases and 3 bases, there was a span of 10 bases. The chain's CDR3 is CASSVDGSNYEQYF. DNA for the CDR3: TGTGCCAGCAGCGTAGATGGATCCAACTACGAGCAGTACTTC.

CDR3 protein: CASSEGIGDSSYGYTF. The CDR3 coding sequence is TGTGCCAGCAGTGAGGGAATTGGGGACAGTAGTTATGGCTACACCTTC. The chain uses TRBV6-1 and TRBJ1-2; 7 nucleotides line up with TRBD1. The CDR3 is made up of 16 amino acids. V dropped 3 bases and J dropped 5; count of bases not matched to a gene: 12. Per the germline V gene, CDR1 is MNHNS and CDR2 is SASEGT.

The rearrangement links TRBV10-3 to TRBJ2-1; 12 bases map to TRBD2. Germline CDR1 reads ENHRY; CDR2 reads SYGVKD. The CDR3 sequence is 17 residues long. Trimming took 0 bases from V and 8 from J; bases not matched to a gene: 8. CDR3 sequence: CAISESIRLAGAHEQFF. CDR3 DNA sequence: TGTGCCATCAGTGAGTCCATAAGACTAGCGGGAGCACATGAGCAGTTCTTC.

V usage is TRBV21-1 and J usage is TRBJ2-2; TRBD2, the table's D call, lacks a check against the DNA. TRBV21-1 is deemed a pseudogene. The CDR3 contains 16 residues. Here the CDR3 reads CASSTKGGRGTGELFF. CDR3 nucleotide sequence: TGTGCCAGCAGCACCAAAGGGGGGAGGGGAACCGGGGAGCTGTTTTTT.

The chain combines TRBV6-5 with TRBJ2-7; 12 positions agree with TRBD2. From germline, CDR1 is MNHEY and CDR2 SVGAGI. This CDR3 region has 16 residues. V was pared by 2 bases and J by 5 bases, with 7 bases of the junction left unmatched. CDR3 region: CASSYIRTSGNHEQYF. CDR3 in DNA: TGTGCCAGCAGTTACATCCGGACTAGCGGGAATCACGAGCAGTACTTC.

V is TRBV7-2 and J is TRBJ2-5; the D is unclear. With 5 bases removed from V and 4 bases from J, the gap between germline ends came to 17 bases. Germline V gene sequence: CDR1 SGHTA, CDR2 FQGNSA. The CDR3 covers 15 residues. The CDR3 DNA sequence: TGTGCCAGCAGCCAACAGCAGGCTAGAAGAGAGACCCAGTACTTC. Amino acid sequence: CASSQQQARRETQYF.

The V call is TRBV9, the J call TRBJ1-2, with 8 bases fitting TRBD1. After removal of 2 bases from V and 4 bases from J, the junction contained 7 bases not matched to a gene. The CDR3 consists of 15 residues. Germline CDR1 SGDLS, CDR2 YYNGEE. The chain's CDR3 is CASSVGDGTGYGYTF. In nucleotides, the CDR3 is TGTGCCAGCAGCGTGGGTGATGGGACAGGCTATGGCTACACCTTC. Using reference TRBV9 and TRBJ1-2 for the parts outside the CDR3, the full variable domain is DSGVTQTPKHLITATGQRVTLRCSPRSGDLSVYWYQQSLDQGLQFLIQYYNGEERAKGNILERFSAQQFPDLHSELNLSSLELGDSALYFCASSVGDGTGYGYTFGSGTRLTVV.

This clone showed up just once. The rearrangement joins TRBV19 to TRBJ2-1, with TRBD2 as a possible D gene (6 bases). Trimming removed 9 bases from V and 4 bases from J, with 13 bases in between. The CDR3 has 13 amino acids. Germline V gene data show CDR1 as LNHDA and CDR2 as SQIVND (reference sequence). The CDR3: CASSGTGYNEQFF. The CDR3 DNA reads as TGTGCCAGCTCGGGGACTGGATACAATGAGCAGTTCTTC.

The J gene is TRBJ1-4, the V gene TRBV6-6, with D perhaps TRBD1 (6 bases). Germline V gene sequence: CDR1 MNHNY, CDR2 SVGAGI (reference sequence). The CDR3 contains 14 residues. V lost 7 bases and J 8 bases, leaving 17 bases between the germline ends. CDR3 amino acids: CASTRWGQKEKLFF. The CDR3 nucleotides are TGTGCCAGCACTCGGTGGGGGCAGAAGGAAAAACTGTTTTTT.

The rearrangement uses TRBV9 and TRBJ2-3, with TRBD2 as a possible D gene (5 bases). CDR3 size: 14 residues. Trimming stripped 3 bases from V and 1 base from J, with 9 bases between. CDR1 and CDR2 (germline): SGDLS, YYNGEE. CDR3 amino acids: CASSGLLGTDTQYF. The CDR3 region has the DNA TGTGCCAGCAGCGGACTACTAGGCACAGATACGCAGTATTTT.

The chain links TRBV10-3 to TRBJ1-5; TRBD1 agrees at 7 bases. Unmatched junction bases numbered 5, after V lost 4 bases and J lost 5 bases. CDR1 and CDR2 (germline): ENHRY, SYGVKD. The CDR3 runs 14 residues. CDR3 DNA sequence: TGTGCCATCAGTGGTACAGGGGCGGATCAGCCCCAGCATTTT. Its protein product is CAISGTGADQPQHF.

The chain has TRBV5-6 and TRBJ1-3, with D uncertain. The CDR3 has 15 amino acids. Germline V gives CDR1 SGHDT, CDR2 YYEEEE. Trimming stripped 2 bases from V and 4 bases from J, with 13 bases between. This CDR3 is CASSLPTITGNTIYF. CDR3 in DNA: TGTGCCAGCAGCTTACCGACAATAACAGGAAACACCATATATTTT.

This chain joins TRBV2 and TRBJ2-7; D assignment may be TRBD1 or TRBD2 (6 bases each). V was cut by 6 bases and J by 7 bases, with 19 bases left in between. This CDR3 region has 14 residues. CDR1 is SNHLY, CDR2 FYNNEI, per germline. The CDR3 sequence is CASRRDPGAGEQYF. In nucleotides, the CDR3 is TGTGCCAGCAGACGTGATCCAGGGGCGGGGGAGCAGTACTTC.

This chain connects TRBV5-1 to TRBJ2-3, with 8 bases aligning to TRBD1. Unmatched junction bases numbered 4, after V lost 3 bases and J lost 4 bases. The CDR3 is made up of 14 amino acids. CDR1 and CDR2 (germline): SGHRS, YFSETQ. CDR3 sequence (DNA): TGCGCCAGCAGCTCGGGACAGGCGTCAGATACGCAGTATTTT. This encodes CASSSGQASDTQYF.

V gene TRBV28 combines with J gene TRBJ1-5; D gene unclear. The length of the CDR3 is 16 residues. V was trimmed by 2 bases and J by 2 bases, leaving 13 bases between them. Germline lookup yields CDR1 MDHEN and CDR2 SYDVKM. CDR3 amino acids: CASSLREDLRNQPQHF. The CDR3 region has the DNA TGTGCCAGCAGTTTACGGGAAGACCTTCGCAATCAGCCCCAGCATTTT.

DNA for the CDR3: TGTGCCAGCGGGGATACTGACCTCGTGGGGGCCAACGTCCTGACTTTC. Protein product: CASGDTDLVGANVLTF. The V call is TRBV2, the J call TRBJ2-6; D unclear. The CDR3 contains 16 residues. V lost 8 bases and J 4 bases, leaving 18 bases between the germline ends. CDR1 is SNHLY, CDR2 FYNNEI, per germline.

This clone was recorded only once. This CDR3 is CAWSDSGNEQFF. CDR3 nucleotides: TGTGCCTGGAGCGACTCTGGGAATGAGCAGTTCTTC. The rearrangement uses TRBV30 and TRBJ2-1; D is undetermined. CDR3 length: 12 residues. V was shortened by 3 bases and J by 7 bases, with 10 bases between the two germline ends. Per germline, CDR1 GTSNPN and CDR2 SVGIG (reference sequence).

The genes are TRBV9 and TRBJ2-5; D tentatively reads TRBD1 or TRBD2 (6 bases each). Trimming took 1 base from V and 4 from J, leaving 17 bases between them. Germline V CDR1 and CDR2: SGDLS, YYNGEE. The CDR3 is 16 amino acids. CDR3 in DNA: TGTGCCAGCAGCGTATCGGGGTTCCGGGGGCGAGAGACCCAGTACTTC. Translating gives CASSVSGFRGRETQYF.

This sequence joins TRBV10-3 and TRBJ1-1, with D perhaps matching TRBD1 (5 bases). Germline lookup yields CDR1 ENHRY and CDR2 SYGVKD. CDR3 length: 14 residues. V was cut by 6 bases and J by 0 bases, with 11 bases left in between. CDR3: CAIRDSYMNTEAFF. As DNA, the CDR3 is TGTGCCATCAGAGACAGCTACATGAACACTGAAGCTTTCTTT.

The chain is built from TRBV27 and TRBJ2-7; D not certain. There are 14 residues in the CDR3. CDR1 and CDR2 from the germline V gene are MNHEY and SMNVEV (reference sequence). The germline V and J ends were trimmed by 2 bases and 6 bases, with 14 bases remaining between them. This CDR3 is CASSLSSNRVEQYF. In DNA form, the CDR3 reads TGTGCCAGCAGTTTAAGTTCTAACCGGGTCGAGCAGTACTTC.